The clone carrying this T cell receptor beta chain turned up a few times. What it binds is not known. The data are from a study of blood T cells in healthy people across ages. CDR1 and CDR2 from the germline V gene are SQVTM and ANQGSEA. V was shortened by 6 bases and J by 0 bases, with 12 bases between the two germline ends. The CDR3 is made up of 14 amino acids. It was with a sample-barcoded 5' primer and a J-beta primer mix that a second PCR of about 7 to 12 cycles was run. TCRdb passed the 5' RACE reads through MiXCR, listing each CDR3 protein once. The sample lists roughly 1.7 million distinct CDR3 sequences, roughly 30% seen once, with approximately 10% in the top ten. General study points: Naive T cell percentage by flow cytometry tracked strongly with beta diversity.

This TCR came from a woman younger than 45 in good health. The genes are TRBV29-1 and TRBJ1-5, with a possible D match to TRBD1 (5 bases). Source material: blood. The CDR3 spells CSVSKTDSNQPQHF. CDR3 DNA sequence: TGCAGCGTCTCCAAGACAGATAGCAATCAGCCCCAGCATTTT.